This T cell receptor (beta chain) was sequenced in a study of shared clonotypes between healthy human individuals. The CDR3 length is 15 residues. In germline, CDR1 is MGHRA, CDR2 YSYEKL. V shed 0 bases and J shed 3 bases, with 11 bases lying between them. Notes on this clone: Its matching antigen is unknown.

CD45RA+ naive and CD45RA-negative memory subsets were separated from CD4+ cells. For every subset, genomic DNA was evenly distributed across several immunoSEQ plates. Method: immunoSEQ multiplex PCR; TCRdb's copy keeps in-frame clones and lacks some. Among 780,000 or so clones listed, around 70% were seen once. Regarding the study as a whole: Sequencing depth was predicted to influence how clonotypes are shared among donors.

This TCR was sampled from a woman between 25 and 40 years old in good health. The source material was memory CD4+ T cells sorted from blood. The subset was: CD45RA-negative fraction. The chain has TRBV4-1 and TRBJ1-2, with D uncertain. CDR3 sequence (DNA): TGCGCCAGCAGCCAAGAAGCAGACGGTCACTATGGCTACACCTTC. Protein product: CASSQEADGHYGYTF.